In this sample, the clone carrying this TCR beta chain turned up many times. The target antigen is unknown. From the reads, TCRdb called clonotypes with MiXCR, one entry per CDR3 protein. Among some 240,000 distinct CDR3 sequences listed, about a sixth were seen once. This entry comes from a study of T cell repertoires in cytomegalovirus infection. Study background: Through public TCR beta signatures, both CMV infection and matching HLA type were indicated.

Study findings and constraints: The cumulative frequency of public TCR beta families identified carriers of CMV plus the relevant HLA. The ex vivo response was dominated by HLA-C-restricted CMV-specific TCR beta clonotypes.

The sample was CD8+ T cells from PBMCs. This clonotype was obtained from a human donor in good health (CMV status not recorded). Some clones in this sample may be carry-over from other donors' samples.

The DNA for the CDR3 is TGTGCCAGCAGCTTTCACCCGGGACTAGCGGGGGGTCCCCAAGAGACCCAGTACTTC. Protein product: CASSFHPGLAGGPQETQYF. V and J are TRBV7-6 and TRBJ2-5, with TRBD2 matching 15 bases. The CDR3 totals 19 residues. The trim removed 3 bases at V and 1 base at J, leaving 9 bases unmatched. Germline values: CDR1 SGHVS, CDR2 FNYEAQ.